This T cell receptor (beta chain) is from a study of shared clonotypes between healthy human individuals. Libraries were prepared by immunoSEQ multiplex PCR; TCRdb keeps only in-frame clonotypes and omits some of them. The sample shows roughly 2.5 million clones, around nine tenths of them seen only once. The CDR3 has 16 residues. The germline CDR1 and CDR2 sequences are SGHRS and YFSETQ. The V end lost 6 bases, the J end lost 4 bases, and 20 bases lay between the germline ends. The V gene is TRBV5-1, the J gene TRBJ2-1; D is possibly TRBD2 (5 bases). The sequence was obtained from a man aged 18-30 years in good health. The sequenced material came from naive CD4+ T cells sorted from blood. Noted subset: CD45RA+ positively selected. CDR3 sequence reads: CASNPLSHGEYNEQFF. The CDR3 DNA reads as TGCGCCAGCAACCCCCTCTCCCACGGGGAGTACAATGAGCAGTTCTTC.